A selection of T cell receptor beta chains follows, all from one sample in a study of T-cell reconstitution after alpha-beta-depleted transplantation in children. Each CDR3 protein is one row after TCRdb ran MiXCR on the PCR reads. Here the sample spans hundreds of thousands of distinct CDR3 sequences, over 15% being singletons. The sample was PBMCs from the stem cell graft donor, taken from the stem cell graft. The receptors come from a human donor who donated a stem cell graft to a child with acute myeloid leukemia. The CDR3 runs from the conserved cysteine through the conserved F or W. Fields, in order: V gene, J gene, D gene, clone size, CDR3 DNA, CDR3 protein. The D gene is left open where the match is weak. Not all rows give a size; the values are once, few, many and, for expanded clones, a class.

V: TRBV12-3/TRBV12-4; J: TRBJ1-5; D: .; size: .; DNA: TGTGCCAGCAGTTTTCTAGGGCTCGATCAGCCCCAGCATTTT; CDR3: CASSFLGLDQPQHF
V: TRBV7-9; J: TRBJ2-1; D: TRBD2; size: .; DNA: TGTGCCAGCAGCTTAATAGCGGGGGGGCTCAATGAGCAGTTCTTC; CDR3: CASSLIAGGLNEQFF
V: TRBV20-1; J: TRBJ2-3; D: .; size: many; DNA: TGCAGCCTCCTAAAACCAGATACGCAGTATTTT; CDR3: CSLLKPDTQYF
V: TRBV5-5; J: TRBJ2-7; D: TRBD2; size: many; DNA: TGTGCCAGCAGCTTGCGGGCTAGCGGGGGGGCAAACACCTACGAGCAGTACTTC; CDR3: CASSLRASGGANTYEQYF
V: TRBV20-1; J: TRBJ2-5; D: TRBD2; size: .; DNA: TGCAGTGCTCCGATACCGGGACTAGCGGGGACGATCGTGGAGACCCAGTACTTC; CDR3: CSAPIPGLAGTIVETQYF
V: TRBV28; J: TRBJ2-5; D: .; size: few; DNA: TGTGCCAGCAGCCTTACAAACCCGGTGACCCAGTACTTC; CDR3: CASSLTNPVTQYF
V: TRBV4-3; J: TRBJ1-4; D: .; size: .; DNA: TGCGCCAGCAGCCAAGAAATGAGTGAAAAACTGTTTTTT; CDR3: CASSQEMSEKLFF
V: TRBV6-5; J: TRBJ1-4; D: TRBD1; size: many; DNA: TGTGCCAGCAGTTACACTTTCGGACAGGGGGAAGAAAAACTGTTTTTT; CDR3: CASSYTFGQGEEKLFF
V: TRBV4-2; J: TRBJ1-5; D: TRBD1; size: .; DNA: TGTGCCAGCAGCAAAGGACAGGGGGCCCGACCTCAGGTGGAACCCCAGCATTTT; CDR3: CASSKGQGARPQVEPQHF
V: TRBV11-2; J: TRBJ1-5; D: TRBD1; size: .; DNA: TGTGCCAGCAGCTTAGGGACAGGGATTGGCAATCAGCCCCAGCATTTT; CDR3: CASSLGTGIGNQPQHF
V: TRBV15; J: TRBJ1-1; D: .; size: .; DNA: TGTGCCACCAGCAGAGTAGTAGGGCTCGGCACTGAAGCTTTCTTT; CDR3: CATSRVVGLGTEAFF
V: TRBV10-3; J: TRBJ1-5; D: .; size: few; DNA: TGTGCCATCAGTGAGTCGGCAGCGGATCAGCCCCAGCATTTT; CDR3: CAISESAADQPQHF
V: TRBV7-9; J: TRBJ2-7; D: .; size: few; DNA: TGTGCCAGCAGCTTAGGGTCGACGGAGCAGTACTTC; CDR3: CASSLGSTEQYF
V: TRBV11-1; J: TRBJ2-7; D: .; size: .; DNA: TGTGCCAGCAGCCCCGCAGCCGGCGAGCAGTACTTC; CDR3: CASSPAAGEQYF
V: TRBV3-1; J: TRBJ2-5; D: TRBD1; size: .; DNA: TGTGCCAGCAGCCAAAACCGGGACAGGGTCAACTTC; CDR3: CASSQNRDRVNF
V: TRBV27; J: TRBJ2-7; D: .; size: .; DNA: TGTGCCAGCAGACCCCGGGACTTTAGCTCCTACGAGCAGTACTTC; CDR3: CASRPRDFSSYEQYF
V: TRBV20-1; J: TRBJ2-1; D: TRBD2; size: many; DNA: TGCAGTGCTAGAGATTATACTAGCGCTTACAATGAGCAGTTCTTC; CDR3: CSARDYTSAYNEQFF
V: TRBV15; J: TRBJ2-3; D: TRBD2; size: many; DNA: TGTGCCACCAGCAGTGGCGGGGGGGTTGGTACGCAGTATTTT; CDR3: CATSSGGGVGTQYF
V: TRBV5-1; J: TRBJ2-7; D: TRBD1; size: few; DNA: TGCGCCAGCAGCGGACCGGGACAGGGGGCGCGTGAGCAGTACTTC; CDR3: CASSGPGQGAREQYF
V: TRBV13; J: TRBJ1-6; D: .; size: .; DNA: TGTGCCAGCAGCAAGCTTTGGGGGGGTTCCGATAATTCACCCCTCCACTTT; CDR3: CASSKLWGGSDNSPLHF
V: TRBV11-1; J: TRBJ2-1; D: .; size: many; DNA: TGTGCCAGCAGCTTAGTGGCAGACTCCTACAATGAGCAGTTCTTC; CDR3: CASSLVADSYNEQFF
V: TRBV20-1; J: TRBJ2-1; D: TRBD1; size: many; DNA: TGCAGTGCCCCAGGACAGGGGGTAGGCAATGAGCAGTTCTTC; CDR3: CSAPGQGVGNEQFF
V: TRBV29-1; J: TRBJ1-2; D: .; size: .; DNA: TGCAGCGTCGTCCTGGGGAACTATGGCTACACCTTC; CDR3: CSVVLGNYGYTF
V: TRBV20-1; J: TRBJ1-5; D: .; size: many; DNA: TGCAGTGCTAGACCGGGGATTGCGGCAGGTCAGCCCCAGCATTTT; CDR3: CSARPGIAAGQPQHF
V: TRBV20-1; J: TRBJ2-3; D: TRBD2; size: many; DNA: TGCAGTGCTCATTCCGGACTAGCGGGGGACCCCACAGATACGCAGTATTTT; CDR3: CSAHSGLAGDPTDTQYF
V: TRBV4-2; J: TRBJ1-1; D: .; size: .; DNA: TGTGCCAGCAGCCACCTCACCGGGGTTCTAGCTGAAGCTTTCTTT; CDR3: CASSHLTGVLAEAFF
V: TRBV7-6; J: TRBJ2-3; D: TRBD1; size: .; DNA: TGTGCCAGCAGTTACGGACAGGGGCGCCCAGATACGCAGTATTTT; CDR3: CASSYGQGRPDTQYF
V: TRBV20-1; J: TRBJ1-1; D: TRBD1; size: many; DNA: TGCAGTGCGCCCGGACAGGGGGCTCTTGAAGCTTTCTTT; CDR3: CSAPGQGALEAFF
V: TRBV12-3/TRBV12-4; J: TRBJ2-3; D: .; size: few; DNA: TGTGCCAGCAGAGGGTCACAGACAGATACGCAGTATTTT; CDR3: CASRGSQTDTQYF
V: TRBV5-1; J: TRBJ2-1; D: .; size: .; DNA: TGCGCCAGCAGCTTGGTTACTGCTCGGACTAATGGGCAGTTCTTC; CDR3: CASSLVTARTNGQFF
V: TRBV10-2; J: TRBJ2-4; D: .; size: .; DNA: TGCGCCAGCAGTGAGACCGAAGGGGACATTCAGTACTTC; CDR3: CASSETEGDIQYF
V: TRBV20-1; J: TRBJ2-1; D: .; size: many; DNA: TGCAGTGCCCTGCAGGGGGGAGCCCTGTATGAGCAGTTCTTC; CDR3: CSALQGGALYEQFF
V: TRBV20-1; J: TRBJ1-2; D: .; size: many; DNA: TGCAGTTCGTGGGCCGAGAACTATGGCTACACCTTC; CDR3: CSSWAENYGYTF
V: TRBV6-5; J: TRBJ2-3; D: .; size: .; DNA: TGTGCCAGCAGTTACAGGGGTAGAATCACAGATACGCAGTATTTT; CDR3: CASSYRGRITDTQYF
V: TRBV20-1; J: TRBJ2-3; D: .; size: many; DNA: TGCAGTGCTCCGGGCCCGTCTTGGGCAGATACGCAGTATTTT; CDR3: CSAPGPSWADTQYF
V: TRBV12-3/TRBV12-4; J: TRBJ1-5; D: TRBD1; size: few; DNA: TGTGCCAGCAGTCTATTTACAGGGGGCAATCAGCCCCAGCATTTT; CDR3: CASSLFTGGNQPQHF
V: TRBV20-1; J: TRBJ2-6; D: TRBD1; size: .; DNA: TGCAGTGCGGGCCAACACAGGGGGCTCTCTGGGGCCAACGTCCTGACTTTC; CDR3: CSAGQHRGLSGANVLTF
V: TRBV9; J: TRBJ2-3; D: .; size: many; DNA: TGTGCCAGCAGCGTAGGGATAGGGTCAGATACGCAGTATTTT; CDR3: CASSVGIGSDTQYF
V: TRBV12-3/TRBV12-4; J: TRBJ1-1; D: .; size: many; DNA: TGTGCCAGCAGTTTTGTGAACACTGAAGCTTTCTTT; CDR3: CASSFVNTEAFF
V: TRBV11-2; J: TRBJ1-1; D: .; size: few; DNA: TGTGCCAGCAGCGGACTTGATGGCGCTTTCTTT; CDR3: CASSGLDGAFF
V: TRBV7-2; J: TRBJ2-3; D: TRBD2; size: few; DNA: TGTGCCAGCAGCTTTAGCGGGGGAGCCACAGATACGCAGTATTTT; CDR3: CASSFSGGATDTQYF
V: TRBV12-3/TRBV12-4; J: TRBJ1-1; D: .; size: .; DNA: TGTGCCAGCGGTTTGTCACCAAACACTGAAGCTTTCTTT; CDR3: CASGLSPNTEAFF
V: TRBV20-1; J: TRBJ2-6; D: .; size: many; DNA: TGCAGTGCCCCTTGGGGTACTGGGGCCAACGTCCTGACTTTC; CDR3: CSAPWGTGANVLTF
V: TRBV13; J: TRBJ2-7; D: .; size: many; DNA: TGTGCCAGCAGCTTCGCTGGGGCCTACGAGCAGTACTTC; CDR3: CASSFAGAYEQYF
V: TRBV20-1; J: TRBJ2-7; D: .; size: many; DNA: TGCAGTGCTAGAGGGGAGGAGGGGAGCCCCTACGAGCAGTACTTC; CDR3: CSARGEEGSPYEQYF
V: TRBV7-2; J: TRBJ1-2; D: TRBD1; size: .; DNA: TGTGCCAGCAGCTTAGACGGACAGGGCTCAGGCTACACCTTC; CDR3: CASSLDGQGSGYTF
V: TRBV29-1; J: TRBJ2-2; D: .; size: many; DNA: TGCAGCGTTCAGGAGGGCCCCAACACCGGGGAGCTGTTTTTT; CDR3: CSVQEGPNTGELFF
V: TRBV7-2; J: TRBJ2-3; D: .; size: few; DNA: TGTGCCAGCAGCTTAGTCCCAGGGTGGAGGACAGATACGCAGTATTTT; CDR3: CASSLVPGWRTDTQYF
V: TRBV6-5; J: TRBJ2-2; D: .; size: many; DNA: TGTGCCAGCAGCCCAGTTCCCGGGGAGCTGTTTTTT; CDR3: CASSPVPGELFF
V: TRBV15; J: TRBJ2-7; D: .; size: many; DNA: TGTGCCACCAGCAGAGGAGATGCGGGGATCGAGCAGTACTTC; CDR3: CATSRGDAGIEQYF
V: TRBV7-2; J: TRBJ2-3; D: .; size: many; DNA: TGTGCCAGCAGCCCCGTAGATGGTACCAATACGCAGTATTTT; CDR3: CASSPVDGTNTQYF
V: TRBV7-9; J: TRBJ2-7; D: .; size: few; DNA: TGTGCCAGCACCAATCTCTGGGGGTCCTACGAGCAGTACTTC; CDR3: CASTNLWGSYEQYF
V: TRBV12-3/TRBV12-4; J: TRBJ1-1; D: .; size: many; DNA: TGTGCCAGCTGCTGCCCACACTACAACACTGAAGCTTTCTTT; CDR3: CASCCPHYNTEAFF
V: TRBV7-9; J: TRBJ2-7; D: .; size: .; DNA: TGTGCCAGCAGCTCCTCTTGGGAAGGAAACTACGAGCAGTACTTC; CDR3: CASSSSWEGNYEQYF
V: TRBV20-1; J: TRBJ1-2; D: TRBD1; size: many; DNA: TGCAGTGCTAGAGCACCGCAGGGGGGTCTCTATGGCTACACCTTC; CDR3: CSARAPQGGLYGYTF
V: TRBV7-3; J: TRBJ2-2; D: .; size: .; DNA: TGTGCCAGCACCCCGACGGTGGGCGGGGAGCTGTTTTTT; CDR3: CASTPTVGGELFF
V: TRBV10-1; J: TRBJ1-6; D: .; size: few; DNA: TGCGCCAGCAGTGAGTCCGAGTATTCACCCCTCCACTTT; CDR3: CASSESEYSPLHF
V: TRBV7-8; J: TRBJ2-7; D: .; size: .; DNA: TGTGCCAGCAGTTATTATGGGGGGGCGGCCTACGAGCAGTACTTC; CDR3: CASSYYGGAAYEQYF
V: TRBV7-9; J: TRBJ1-2; D: .; size: .; DNA: TGTGCCAGCATCCGTGGGGGGAACTATGGCTACACCTTC; CDR3: CASIRGGNYGYTF
V: TRBV29-1; J: TRBJ1-2; D: .; size: many; DNA: TGCAGCGTTTTTACAGGGCTTAATGGCTACACCTTC; CDR3: CSVFTGLNGYTF